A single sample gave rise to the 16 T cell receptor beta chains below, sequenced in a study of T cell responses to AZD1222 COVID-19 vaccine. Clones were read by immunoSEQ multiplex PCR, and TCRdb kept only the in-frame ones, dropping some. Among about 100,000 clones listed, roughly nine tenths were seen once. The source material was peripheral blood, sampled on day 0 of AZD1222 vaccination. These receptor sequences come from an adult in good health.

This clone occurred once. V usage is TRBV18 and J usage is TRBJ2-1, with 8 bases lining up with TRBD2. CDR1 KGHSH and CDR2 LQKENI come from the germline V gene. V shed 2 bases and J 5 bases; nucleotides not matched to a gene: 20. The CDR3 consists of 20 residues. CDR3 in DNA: TGTGCCAGCTCACCATTCGGGGGGGTTACGGCGGGAGGAGGCAACAATGAGCAGTTCTTC. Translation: CASSPFGGVTAGGGNNEQFF.

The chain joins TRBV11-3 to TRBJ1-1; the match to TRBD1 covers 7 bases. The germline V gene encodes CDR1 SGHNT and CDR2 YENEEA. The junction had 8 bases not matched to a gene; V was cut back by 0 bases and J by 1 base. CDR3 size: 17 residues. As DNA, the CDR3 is TGTGCCAGCAGCTTAGAGGACAGGTTAAAGAGGAACACTGAAGCTTTCTTT. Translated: CASSLEDRLKRNTEAFF.

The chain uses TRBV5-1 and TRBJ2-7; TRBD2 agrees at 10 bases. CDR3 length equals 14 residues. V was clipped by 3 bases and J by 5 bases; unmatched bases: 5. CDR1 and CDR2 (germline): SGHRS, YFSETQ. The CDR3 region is CASSSSGSWNEQYF. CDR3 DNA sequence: TGCGCCAGCAGCTCTAGCGGGAGCTGGAACGAGCAGTACTTC.

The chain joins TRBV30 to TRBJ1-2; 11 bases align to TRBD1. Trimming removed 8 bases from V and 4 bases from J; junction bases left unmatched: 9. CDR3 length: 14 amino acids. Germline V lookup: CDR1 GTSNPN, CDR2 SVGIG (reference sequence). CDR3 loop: CAHPGTGGIYGYTF. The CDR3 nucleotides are TGTGCCCACCCGGGGACAGGGGGAATCTATGGCTACACCTTC.

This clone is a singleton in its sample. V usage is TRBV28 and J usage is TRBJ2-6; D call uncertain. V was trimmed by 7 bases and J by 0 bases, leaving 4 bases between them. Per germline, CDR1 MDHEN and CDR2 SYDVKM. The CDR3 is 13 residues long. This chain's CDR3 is CASKTSGANVLTF. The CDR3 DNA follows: TGTGCCAGCAAAACCTCTGGGGCCAACGTCCTGACTTTC.

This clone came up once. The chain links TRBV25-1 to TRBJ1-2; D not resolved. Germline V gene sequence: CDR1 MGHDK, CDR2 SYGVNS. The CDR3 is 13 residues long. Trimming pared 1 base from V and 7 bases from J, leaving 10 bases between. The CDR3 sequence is CASSELPGIGYTF. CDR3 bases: TGTGCCAGCAGTGAATTGCCGGGAATTGGCTACACCTTC.

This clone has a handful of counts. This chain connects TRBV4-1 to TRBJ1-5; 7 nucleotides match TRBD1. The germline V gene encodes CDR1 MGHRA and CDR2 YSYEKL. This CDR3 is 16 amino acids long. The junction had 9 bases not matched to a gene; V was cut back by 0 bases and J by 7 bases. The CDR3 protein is CASSQDPGQRWQPQHF. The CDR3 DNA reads TGCGCCAGCAGCCAAGATCCGGGACAGAGGTGGCAGCCCCAGCATTTT.

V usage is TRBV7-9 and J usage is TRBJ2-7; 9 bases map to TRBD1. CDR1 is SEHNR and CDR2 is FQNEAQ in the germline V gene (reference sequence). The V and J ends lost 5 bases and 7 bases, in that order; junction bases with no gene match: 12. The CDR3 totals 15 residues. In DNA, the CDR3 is TGTGCCAGCAGCCTCCGCGGGACAGGGCGAAGGGAGCAGTACTTC. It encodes CASSLRGTGRREQYF.

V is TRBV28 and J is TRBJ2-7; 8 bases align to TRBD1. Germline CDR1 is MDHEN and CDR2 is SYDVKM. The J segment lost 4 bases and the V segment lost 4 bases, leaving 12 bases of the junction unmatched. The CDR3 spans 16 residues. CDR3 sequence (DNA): TGTGCCAGCAGTTGGACCTCCAGGGGGCAGGGGTACGAGCAGTACTTC. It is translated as CASSWTSRGQGYEQYF.

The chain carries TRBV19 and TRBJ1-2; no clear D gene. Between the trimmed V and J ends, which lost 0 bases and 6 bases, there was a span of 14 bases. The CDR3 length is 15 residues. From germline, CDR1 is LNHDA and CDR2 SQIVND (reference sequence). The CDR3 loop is CASSIDRAGLNGYTF. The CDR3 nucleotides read TGTGCCAGTAGTATAGATAGGGCAGGTCTAAATGGCTACACCTTC.

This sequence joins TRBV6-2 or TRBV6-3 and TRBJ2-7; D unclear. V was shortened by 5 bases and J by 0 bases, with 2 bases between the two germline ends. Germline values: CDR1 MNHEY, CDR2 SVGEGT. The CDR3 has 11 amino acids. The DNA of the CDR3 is TGTGCCAGCAGTCCCTCCTACGAGCAGTACTTC. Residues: CASSPSYEQYF.

This chain's CDR3 is CASSPGLARNTYEQYF. CDR3 nucleotide sequence: TGTGCCAGCAGTCCGGGACTAGCCCGAAACACCTACGAGCAGTACTTC. This chain links TRBV28 with TRBJ2-7; 9 bases agree with TRBD2. The germline V gene has CDR1 MDHEN and CDR2 SYDVKM. The length of the CDR3 is 16 residues. With V trimmed by 5 bases and J by 2 bases, 10 bases remained unmatched.

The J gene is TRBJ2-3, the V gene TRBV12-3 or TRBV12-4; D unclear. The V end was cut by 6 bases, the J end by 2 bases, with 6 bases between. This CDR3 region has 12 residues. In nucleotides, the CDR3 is TGTGCCAGCAGCAGCTACACAGATACGCAGTATTTT. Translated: CASSSYTDTQYF.

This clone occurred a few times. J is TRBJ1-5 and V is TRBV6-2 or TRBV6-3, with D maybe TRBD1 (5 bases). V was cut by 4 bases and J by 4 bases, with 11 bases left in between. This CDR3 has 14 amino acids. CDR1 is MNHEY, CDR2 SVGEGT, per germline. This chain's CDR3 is CASSSGHENQPQHF. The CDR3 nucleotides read TGTGCCAGCAGTTCCGGACACGAGAATCAGCCCCAGCATTTT.

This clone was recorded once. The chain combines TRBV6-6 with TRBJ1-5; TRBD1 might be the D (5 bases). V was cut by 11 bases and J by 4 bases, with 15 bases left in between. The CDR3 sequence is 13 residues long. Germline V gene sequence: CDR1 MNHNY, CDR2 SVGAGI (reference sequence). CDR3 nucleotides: TGTGCCTCCCAGGGCGGGGGGAATCAGCCCCAGCATTTT. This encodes CASQGGGNQPQHF.

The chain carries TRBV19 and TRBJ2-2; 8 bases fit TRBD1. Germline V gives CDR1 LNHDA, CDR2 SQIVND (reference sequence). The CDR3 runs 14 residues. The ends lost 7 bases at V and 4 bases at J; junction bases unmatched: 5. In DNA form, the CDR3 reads TGTGCCAGTATCAGGACAGGGACCACCGGGGAGCTGTTTTTT. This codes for CASIRTGTTGELFF.